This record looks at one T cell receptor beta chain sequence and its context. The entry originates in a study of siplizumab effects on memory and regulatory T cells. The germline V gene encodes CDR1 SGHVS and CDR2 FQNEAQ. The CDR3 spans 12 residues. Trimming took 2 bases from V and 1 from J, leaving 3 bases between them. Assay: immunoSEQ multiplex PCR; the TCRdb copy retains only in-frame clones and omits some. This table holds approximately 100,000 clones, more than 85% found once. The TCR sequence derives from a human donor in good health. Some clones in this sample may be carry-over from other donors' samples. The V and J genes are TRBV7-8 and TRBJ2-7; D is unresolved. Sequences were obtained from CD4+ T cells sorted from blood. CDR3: CASSLSSYEQYF. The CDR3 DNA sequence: TGTGCCAGCAGCTTATCTTCCTACGAGCAGTACTTC. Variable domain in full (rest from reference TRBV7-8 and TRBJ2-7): GAGVSQSPRYKVAKRGQDVALRCDPISGHVSLFWYQQALGQGPEFLTYFQNEAQLDKSGLPSDRFFAERPEGSVSTLKIQRTQQEDSAVYLCASSLSSYEQYFGPGTRLTVT.